A single sample is the source of the 2 T cell receptor beta chains below, sequenced in a study of OX40 agonist ivuxolimab in advanced cancers. Using immunoSEQ multiplex PCR, the repertoire was profiled, and TCRdb retains in-frame clones only, with some absent. The sample has 95,000 to 150,000 clones, 90% to 95% seen once. The sample in question was CD4+ or CD8+ T cells sorted from blood, obtained in a trial of the OX40 agonist ivuxolimab. The receptors come from an adult with an advanced solid tumor such as melanoma, head and neck, liver or kidney cancer.

The J gene is TRBJ1-4, the V gene TRBV29-1; TRBD1 agrees at 8 bases. J gave up 5 bases and V 4 bases, and 9 bases lay outside the gene matches. From germline, CDR1 is SQVTM and CDR2 ANQGSEA. The CDR3 is 15 residues long. The DNA of the CDR3 is TGCAGCGTTGCCCTCACGGACAGGGCCAATGAAAAACTGTTTTTT. Protein product: CSVALTDRANEKLFF.

This clone was observed a handful of times. V usage is TRBV18 and J usage is TRBJ1-1, with D unclear. The CDR3 is 13 amino acids. Germline V CDR1 and CDR2: KGHSH, LQKENI. V dropped 5 bases and J dropped 5 bases, with 12 bases sitting between them. CDR3 sequence (DNA): TGTGCCAGCTCAAAGCCCCCGCAGACTGAAGCTTTCTTT. Translating it yields CASSKPPQTEAFF.